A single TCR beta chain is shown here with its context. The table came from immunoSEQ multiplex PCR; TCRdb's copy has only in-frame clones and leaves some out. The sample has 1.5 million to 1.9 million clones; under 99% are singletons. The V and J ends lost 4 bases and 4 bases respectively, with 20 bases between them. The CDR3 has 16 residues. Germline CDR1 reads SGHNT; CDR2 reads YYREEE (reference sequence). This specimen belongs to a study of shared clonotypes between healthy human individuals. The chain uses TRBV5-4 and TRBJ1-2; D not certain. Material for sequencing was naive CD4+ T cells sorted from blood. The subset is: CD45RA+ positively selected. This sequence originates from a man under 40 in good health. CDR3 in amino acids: CASSPSLSRGTYGYTF. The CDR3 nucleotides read TGTGCCAGCAGCCCTTCCTTGAGTAGAGGAACCTATGGCTACACCTTC.